This passage covers 4 T cell receptor beta chains from one sample sequenced in a study of blood T cell repertoires in COVID-19. Using immunoSEQ multiplex PCR, the repertoire was profiled, and TCRdb retains in-frame clones only, with some absent. In the table there are tens of thousands of clones, more than 75% of which are singletons. Sample: peripheral blood. The receptors were gathered from a woman of 80 years or more with acute or convalescent COVID-19.

The gene calls are TRBV5-4 and TRBJ2-7, with D perhaps matching TRBD2 (5 bases). The CDR3 totals 16 residues. Germline CDR1 and CDR2: SGHNT and YYREEE (reference sequence). Trimming stripped 0 bases from V and 2 bases from J, with 15 bases between. In DNA, the CDR3 is TGTGCCAGCAGCTTGGCCACTAGATCCTCTACCTACGAGCAGTACTTC. This sequence encodes CASSLATRSSTYEQYF.

This chain links TRBV19 with TRBJ1-6; D unclear. From germline, CDR1 is LNHDA and CDR2 SQIVND (reference sequence). This CDR3 is 14 amino acids long. Trimming pared 5 bases from V and 6 bases from J, leaving 11 bases between. CDR3 amino acids: CASSLREPNSPLHF. CDR3 sequence (DNA): TGTGCCAGTAGTTTACGGGAGCCTAATTCACCCCTCCACTTT.

The chain uses TRBV2 and TRBJ2-7; D not resolved. This CDR3 contains 14 residues. Trimming pared 4 bases from V and 2 bases from J, leaving 12 bases between. Germline assignment: CDR1 SNHLY and CDR2 FYNNEI. CDR3 bases: TGTGCCAGCAGTGTCAGGCAGGCTGCCTACGAGCAGTACTTC. Its protein product is CASSVRQAAYEQYF.

Only a few counts were recorded for this clone. The chain recombines TRBV21-1 with TRBJ1-2; the tabulated D call, TRBD1, remains unverified against the DNA. TRBV21-1 is an annotated pseudogene. The CDR3 has 14 amino acids. The CDR3 DNA reads as TGTGCCAGCAGCAAAGTTGCCAGGGGCTATGGCTACACCTTC. Amino acid sequence: CASSKVARGYGYTF.